The 23 T cell receptor beta chains below all came from one sample that was sequenced in a study of regulatory T cells in long-lasting Graves disease (dated by TCRdb to the early 2020s). Library generation was performed with multiplex PCR. Sequencing was carried out with an Illumina HiSeq 4000. iRepertoire HTBI primers and Arm-PCR amplification of CDR3 regions were used to construct TCR beta libraries. The public reads were run again by TCRdb, first through fastp at Q25 and then through MiXCR, and only productive beta chains were kept. All rows with the same CDR3 protein become a single entry with the most common DNA and genes. Counted in this sample were around 460,000 distinct CDR3 sequences; about 14% of them appeared once. In total, the top ten clones hold roughly 18% of the sample. The time point label, as the study defines it: newly diagnosed GD, antithyroid drugs for less than 3 months. RNA was extracted from PBMCs in TRIzol for both TCR sequencing and RNA sequencing.

These data were also reused for a study on T cells in Graves' hyperthyroidism and ophthalmopathy.

The source was peripheral blood mononuclear cells (PBMCs), collected at new diagnosis, from a patient treated with antithyroid drugs. These receptor sequences come from a woman between 45 and 65 years old with Graves disease. Donor details come from another sample of the same person, matched by shared clones.

This clonotype has just a few counts. V is TRBV4-1 and J is TRBJ1-5; 7 nucleotides align to TRBD1. V was clipped by 4 bases and J by 9 bases; unmatched bases: 12. Germline-derived CDR1 and CDR2 are MGHRA and YSYEKL. The CDR3 spans 15 residues. For the CDR3, the DNA is TGCGCCAGCAGCCGCCCGGGACAGTACGGGATGCCCCAGCATTTT. Translating gives CASSRPGQYGMPQHF.

The V gene is TRBV27, the J gene TRBJ2-2; D is undetermined. Trimming pared 3 bases from V and 6 bases from J, leaving 11 bases between. Germline CDR1 is MNHEY and CDR2 is SMNVEV (reference sequence). The CDR3 spans 14 residues. The CDR3 spells CASSFVGFAGELFF. In DNA, the CDR3 is TGTGCCAGCAGTTTTGTTGGGTTTGCCGGGGAGCTGTTTTTT.

This clonotype appeared many times. V gene TRBV5-1 combines with J gene TRBJ2-3; TRBD2 aligns across 11 bases. In germline, CDR1 is SGHRS, CDR2 YFSETQ. This CDR3 comprises 16 residues. V lost 5 bases, J lost 2 bases, and 7 bases stayed unmatched. The CDR3 bases are TGCGCCAGCAGAACAGGACTAGCGGGTAACACAGATACGCAGTATTTT. It translates to CASRTGLAGNTDTQYF. Combining the CDR3 with reference TRBV5-1 and TRBJ2-3 gives the whole variable domain KAGVTQTPRYLIKTRGQQVTLSCSPISGHRSVSWYQQTPGQGLQFLFEYFSETQRNKGNFPGRFSGRQFSNSRSEMNVSTLELGDSALYLCASRTGLAGNTDTQYFGPGTRLTVL.

To note about this clonotype: Germline is not matched at one junction end, which may reflect a read error. The rearrangement uses TRBV7-3 and TRBJ2-1; D uncertain. CDR1 is SGHTA and CDR2 is FQGTGA in the germline V gene. The CDR3 consists of 12 residues. CDR3 coding DNA: TGTGCCAGCAGCTTAACGAACAATGGGCAGTTCTTC. Translation gives CASSLTNNGQFF.

This clonotype has at least ten counts. The J gene is TRBJ1-1, the V gene TRBV6-2 or TRBV6-3, with TRBD1 matching over 7 bases. This CDR3 is 15 amino acids long. Germline V lookup: CDR1 MNHEY, CDR2 SVGEGT. The V and J ends lost 3 bases and 3 bases, in that order; junction bases with no gene match: 7. The CDR3: CASSYGTGVDTEAFF. CDR3 nucleotide sequence: TGTGCCAGCAGTTATGGAACAGGGGTCGACACTGAAGCTTTCTTT.

This clonotype occurred many times. The chain has TRBV7-9 and TRBJ1-1; D is unresolved. This CDR3 has 14 residues. V gave up 0 bases and J gave up 1 base, with 6 bases separating them. Germline CDR1 SEHNR, CDR2 FQNEAQ (reference sequence). The CDR3 sequence: CASSLAYANTEAFF. CDR3 sequence (DNA): TGTGCCAGCAGCTTAGCGTATGCGAACACTGAAGCTTTCTTT.

This clonotype has at least ten counts. This chain's CDR3 is CASSLFRGGSNEQFF. The CDR3 DNA reads as TGTGCCAGCAGTTTATTTAGAGGTGGGAGCAATGAGCAGTTCTTC. This chain uses TRBV28 with TRBJ2-1; D might be TRBD2 (5 bases). CDR3 length equals 15 residues. The germline CDR1 and CDR2 sequences are MDHEN and SYDVKM. Trimming left V 1 base short and J 6 bases short, with 13 bases between.

For this clonotype: It may be a read error: a sequence one base away is much more abundant. In this CDR3 the conserved last residue, phenylalanine or tryptophan, is missing, so a read error is likely. The rearrangement links TRBV24-1 to TRBJ2-3, with 9 positions matching TRBD2. Germline values: CDR1 KGHDR, CDR2 SFDVKD. V dropped 3 bases and J dropped 2; count of bases not matched to a gene: 14. CDR3 length: 19 amino acids. The DNA for the CDR3 is TGTGCCACCAGTGATCCGGCCGGCGGGAGGGTTCCTACCACAGATACGCAGTATTTA. Translation: CATSDPAGGRVPTTDTQYL.

This clonotype was observed at least ten times. The chain is built from TRBV28 and TRBJ1-5; TRBD1 is a possible D gene (5 bases). Germline V gene sequence: CDR1 MDHEN, CDR2 SYDVKM. V lost 5 bases, J lost 7 bases, and 18 bases lay in between. The CDR3 length is 15 residues. The chain's CDR3 is CASSPSRGGEQPQHF. Written as DNA, the CDR3 is TGTGCCAGCAGTCCTTCCCGGGGGGGAGAGCAGCCCCAGCATTTT.

This clonotype was detected many times. Here the CDR3 reads CAWTIRGLNEKLFF. CDR3 coding DNA: TGTGCCTGGACCATCAGGGGCCTTAATGAAAAACTGTTTTTT. The rearrangement uses TRBV30 and TRBJ1-4; TRBD1 might be the D (6 bases). Germline-derived CDR1 and CDR2 are GTSNPN and SVGIG (reference sequence). V was cut by 4 bases and J by 4 bases, with 13 bases left in between. The CDR3 totals 14 residues.

This clonotype was seen repeatedly, ten times or more. An end of the junction does not agree with germline; a read error may underlie this. The chain couples TRBV20-1 to TRBJ2-7; TRBD1 or TRBD2 may be the D gene (6 bases each). The CDR3 totals 15 residues. The germline V gene encodes CDR1 DFQATT and CDR2 SNEGSKA (reference sequence). CDR3 sequence (DNA): TGCAGTGCCAGAGGAGGGGGTAAGACGATCAACGAGCAGTACTTC. It specifies CSARGGGKTINEQYF.

In its sample, this clonotype was seen a few times. The chain uses TRBV27 and TRBJ2-7; TRBD2 matches 8 bases. Germline assignment: CDR1 MNHEY and CDR2 SMNVEV (reference sequence). The CDR3 is made up of 14 amino acids. Trimming took 6 bases from V and 3 from J; bases not matched to a gene: 7. CDR3 DNA: TGTGCCAGCAGCTTTAGCGGGACGGACTACGAGCAGTACTTC. Encoded protein: CASSFSGTDYEQYF.

This chain joins TRBV20-1 and TRBJ1-5; D ambiguous. V was trimmed by 5 bases and J by 4 bases, leaving 15 bases between them. This CDR3 contains 14 residues. CDR1 and CDR2 from the germline V gene are DFQATT and SNEGSKA (reference sequence). The CDR3 loop reads CSAPREGTNQPQHF. As DNA, the CDR3 is TGCAGTGCTCCTCGCGAGGGTACGAATCAGCCCCAGCATTTT.

This clonotype was counted ten times or more. This chain connects TRBV7-9 to TRBJ2-3, with TRBD1 as a possible D gene (5 bases). Trimming took 2 bases from V and 6 from J, leaving 18 bases between them. Germline CDR1 SEHNR, CDR2 FQNEAQ (reference sequence). This CDR3 comprises 16 residues. The CDR3 region has the DNA TGTGCCAGCAGCTTACAGACAGCCCCCAGAACCGATACGCAGTATTTT. Its protein is CASSLQTAPRTDTQYF.

The rearrangement uses TRBV5-1 and TRBJ2-4, with 8 bases lining up with TRBD2. The J segment lost 8 bases and the V segment lost 5 bases, leaving 9 bases of the junction unmatched. This CDR3 comprises 14 residues. CDR1 and CDR2 (germline): SGHRS, YFSETQ. The CDR3 DNA is TGCGCCAGCAGAACTAGCGGAGTGGGGGACATTCAGTACTTC. Its translation: CASRTSGVGDIQYF.

This chain joins TRBV6-2 or TRBV6-3 and TRBJ1-2; D perhaps matches TRBD1 (6 bases). V was trimmed by 4 bases and J by 4 bases, leaving 10 bases between them. This CDR3 spans 13 amino acids. Germline CDR1 is MNHEY and CDR2 is SVGEGT. The CDR3 spells CASSLDRRYGYTF. The CDR3, as DNA: TGTGCCAGCAGTTTGGACAGACGCTATGGCTACACCTTC.

The CDR3 region has the DNA TGTGCCAGCAGTTTATATCTAGCGTCTAACAATGAGCAGTTCTTC. The encoded protein is CASSLYLASNNEQFF. The chain is built from TRBV28 and TRBJ2-1; weak D call: TRBD2 (6 bases). V shed 1 base and J shed 5 bases, with 12 bases lying between them. The CDR3 runs 15 residues. Looked up from germline, CDR1 is MDHEN and CDR2 is SYDVKM.

V gene TRBV2 combines with J gene TRBJ1-2; D perhaps matches TRBD1 (5 bases). With 2 bases removed from V and 2 bases from J, the gap between germline ends came to 9 bases. Germline V gene data show CDR1 as SNHLY and CDR2 as FYNNEI. CDR3 length: 14 amino acids. CDR3 nucleotide sequence: TGTGCCAGCAGTGAACAGGGACCAAACTATGGCTACACCTTC. As protein: CASSEQGPNYGYTF.

This clonotype was seen more than once but under ten times. The rearrangement uses TRBV9 and TRBJ2-7, with D maybe TRBD2 (5 bases). Deletions cut 4 bases from V and 7 bases from J, with 24 bases between. The CDR3 totals 16 residues. CDR1 and CDR2 from the germline V gene are SGDLS and YYNGEE. CDR3 region: CASSPSGVNPPLEQYF. The CDR3 region has the DNA TGTGCCAGCAGCCCGTCCGGGGTGAATCCCCCTCTAGAGCAGTACTTC.

This clonotype was seen a handful of times. The chain has TRBV3-1 and TRBJ2-4; possible D gene TRBD2, 5 bases. The CDR3 is made up of 15 amino acids. Germline CDR1 reads LGHDT; CDR2 reads YNNKEL (reference sequence). Trimming pared 2 bases from V and 1 base from J, leaving 9 bases between. This CDR3 reads CASSQTSGAKNIQYF. DNA for the CDR3: TGTGCCAGCAGCCAAACCAGCGGCGCCAAAAACATTCAGTACTTC.

This clonotype was found a few times. A much larger clonotype is one base distant, so this may be a read error. This chain connects TRBV6-9 to TRBJ2-7; D is unclear. Trimming shortened V by 3 bases and J by 2 bases, and 20 bases separated the two germline ends. This CDR3 is 17 amino acids long. Germline CDR1 is MNHGY and CDR2 is SVAAGI. The CDR3 nucleotides are TGTGCCAGCAGTTACTCGAATACTTCTCCGGGCCCCTACGAGCAGTACTTC. As protein: CASSYSNTSPGPYEQYF.

The chain is built from TRBV19 and TRBJ1-1; no firm D call. There are 15 residues in the CDR3. The germline CDR1 and CDR2 sequences are LNHDA and SQIVND (reference sequence). The V gene lost 0 bases and the J gene lost 1 base, with 9 bases spanning the gap. The CDR3: CASSIDPQENTEAFF. CDR3 DNA: TGTGCCAGTAGTATAGATCCGCAGGAGAACACTGAAGCTTTCTTT.

In its sample, this clonotype was seen a few times. V gene TRBV7-2 combines with J gene TRBJ2-7; TRBD1 aligns across 9 bases. This CDR3 spans 15 amino acids. Germline V lookup: CDR1 SGHTA, CDR2 FQGNSA. With 7 bases clipped from V and 3 bases from J, the junction kept 10 bases outside the gene matches. The CDR3 bases are TGTGCCAGCACTCCAGGGACAGGGTTTATCTACGAGCAGTACTTC. Its protein is CASTPGTGFIYEQYF.